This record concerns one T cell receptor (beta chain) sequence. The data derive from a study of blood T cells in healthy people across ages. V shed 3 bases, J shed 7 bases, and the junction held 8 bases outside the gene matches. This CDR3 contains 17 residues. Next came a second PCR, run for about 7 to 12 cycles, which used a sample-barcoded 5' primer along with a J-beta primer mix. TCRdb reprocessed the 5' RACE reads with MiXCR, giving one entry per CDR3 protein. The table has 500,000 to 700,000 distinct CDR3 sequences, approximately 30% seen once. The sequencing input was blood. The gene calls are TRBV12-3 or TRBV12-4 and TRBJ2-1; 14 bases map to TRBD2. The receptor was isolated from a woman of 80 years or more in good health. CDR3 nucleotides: TGTGCCAGCAGTTTGCCCGGGACTAGCGGGAGCTATAATGAGCAGTTCTTC. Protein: CASSLPGTSGSYNEQFF.